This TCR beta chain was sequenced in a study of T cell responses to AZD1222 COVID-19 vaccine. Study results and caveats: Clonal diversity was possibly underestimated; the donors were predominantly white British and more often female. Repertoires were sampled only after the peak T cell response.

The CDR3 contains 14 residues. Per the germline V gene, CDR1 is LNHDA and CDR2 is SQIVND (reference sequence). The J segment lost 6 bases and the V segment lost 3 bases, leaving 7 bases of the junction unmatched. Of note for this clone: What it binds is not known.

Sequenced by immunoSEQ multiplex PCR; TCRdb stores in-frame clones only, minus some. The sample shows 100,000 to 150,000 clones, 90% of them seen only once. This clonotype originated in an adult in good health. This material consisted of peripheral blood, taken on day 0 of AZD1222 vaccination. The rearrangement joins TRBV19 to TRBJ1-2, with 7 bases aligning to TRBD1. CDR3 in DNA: TGTGCCAGTAGTATCGAAGACAGGGACCATGGCTACACCTTC. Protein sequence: CASSIEDRDHGYTF. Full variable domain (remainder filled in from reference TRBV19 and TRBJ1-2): DGGITQSPKYLFRKEGQNVTLSCEQNLNHDAMYWYRQDPGQGLRLIYYSQIVNDFQKGDIAEGYSVSREKKESFPLTVTSAQKNPTAFYLCASSIEDRDHGYTFGSGTRLTVV.